This T cell receptor beta chain was captured by sequencing in a study of technical replicates of blood from a handful of donors. Assay used: immunoSEQ multiplex PCR; TCRdb lists only in-frame clones, some missing. The sample holds approximately 89,000 clones; 90% to 95% are singletons and the top ten take 0.3% to 0.45%. There are 15 residues in the CDR3. The germline V gene has CDR1 SGHNT and CDR2 YYREEE (reference sequence). Trimming took 4 bases from V and 1 from J; bases not matched to a gene: 4. Sample: T cells isolated from PBMCs. The origin of this receptor is a human donor in good health. This sequence joins TRBV5-4 and TRBJ2-7, with 11 nucleotides matching TRBD2. CDR3 sequence reads: CASSQGLAESYEQYF. The CDR3 nucleotides are TGTGCCAGCAGCCAGGGACTAGCGGAATCCTACGAGCAGTACTTC.